Following are 22 T cell receptor beta chains from one sample sequenced in a study of T cell repertoires in cytomegalovirus infection. In TCRdb, the reads were re-called with MiXCR into one record per CDR3 protein. The sample yields around 130,000 distinct CDR3 sequences, roughly 9% seen once. Sequenced: PBMCs. These receptors all come from a human donor in good health (CMV status not recorded). Some clones in this sample may be carry-over from other donors' samples.

This clonotype was found many times. The chain carries TRBV12-3 or TRBV12-4 and TRBJ2-3; D unclear. The J call may be faulty, since TRBJ2-5 better matches the DNA end. This CDR3 is 11 amino acids long. The CDR3 is CASSLGGTQYF. The CDR3 DNA reads TGTGCCAGCAGTTTAGGAGGGACCCAGTACTTC.

At least ten counts were recorded for this clonotype. The gene calls are TRBV5-6 and TRBJ2-3; D is unclear. Trimming shortened V by 4 bases and J by 4 bases, and 16 bases separated the two germline ends. The germline V gene has CDR1 SGHDT and CDR2 YYEEEE. This CDR3 is 15 amino acids long. The CDR3 bases are TGTGCCAGCAGCCTTAACCCACTGTCGTCAGATACGCAGTATTTT. Protein sequence: CASSLNPLSSDTQYF.

Many counts were recorded for this clonotype. The chain uses TRBV6-5 and TRBJ2-3; no reliable D call. The CDR3 has 14 amino acids. V dropped 2 bases and J dropped 4 bases, with 10 bases sitting between them. Germline loops: CDR1 MNHEY, CDR2 SVGAGI. This chain's CDR3 is CASSYRSPSDTQYF. Written as DNA, the CDR3 is TGTGCCAGCAGTTACAGATCACCTTCAGATACGCAGTATTTT.

This sequence joins TRBV28 and TRBJ2-1; D is perhaps TRBD1 (6 bases). Trimming took 6 bases from V and 2 from J, leaving 14 bases between them. CDR1 and CDR2 from the germline V gene are MDHEN and SYDVKM. The CDR3 sequence is 15 residues long. CDR3 in DNA: TGTGCCAGCAGCCCCATTGGGGACACCTACAATGAGCAGTTCTTC. Protein: CASSPIGDTYNEQFF.

The sample holds many counts of this clonotype. The J gene is TRBJ2-2, the V gene TRBV7-2; D remains ambiguous. The CDR3 length is 13 residues. V was pared by 7 bases and J by 1 base, with 7 bases between. Germline V gene sequence: CDR1 SGHTA, CDR2 FQGNSA. The CDR3 DNA is TGTGCCAGCACAGACAAGAACACCGGGGAGCTGTTTTTT. It codes for CASTDKNTGELFF. The full variable domain, its missing parts supplied by reference TRBV7-2 and TRBJ2-2, is GAGVSQSPSNKVTEKGKDVELRCDPISGHTALYWYRQSLGQGLEFLIYFQGNSAPDKSGLPSDRFSAERTGGSVSTLTIQRTQQEDSAVYLCASTDKNTGELFFGEGSRLTVL.

Only a few counts were recorded for this clonotype. The genes are TRBV6-5 and TRBJ2-5; the match to TRBD2 covers 10 bases. Losses at the gene ends were 3 bases for V and 1 base for J; bases not matched to a gene: 5. The germline CDR1 and CDR2 sequences are MNHEY and SVGAGI. This CDR3 is 16 amino acids long. CDR3 amino acids: CASSYTSGATQETQYF. CDR3 sequence (DNA): TGTGCCAGCAGTTATACTAGCGGGGCCACCCAAGAGACCCAGTACTTC.

Concerning this clonotype itself: Being one base from a much bigger clone, this may be a read error. The CDR3 loop is CATSGYSNQPQHF. DNA of the CDR3: TGTGCCACCAGTGGTTATAGCAATCAGCCCCAGCATTTT. The rearrangement links TRBV24-1 to TRBJ1-5; D ambiguous. The CDR3 consists of 13 residues. The V and J ends lost 5 bases and 0 bases respectively, with 4 bases between them. Germline loops: CDR1 KGHDR, CDR2 SFDVKD.

This clonotype has a count of ten or more. This chain links TRBV2 with TRBJ2-1, with TRBD1 as a possible D gene (5 bases). Germline V gene lookup returns CDR1 SNHLY and CDR2 FYNNEI. This CDR3 has 14 amino acids. The V and J ends lost 8 bases and 7 bases respectively, with 18 bases between them. The CDR3 reads CASHGQGKGNEQFF. In nucleotides, the CDR3 is TGTGCCAGCCATGGACAAGGGAAAGGGAATGAGCAGTTCTTC.

In its sample, this clonotype was seen many times. V and J are TRBV12-3 or TRBV12-4 and TRBJ2-3; perhaps TRBD2 as D (6 bases). Trimming left V 5 bases short and J 2 bases short, with 20 bases between. This CDR3 is 17 amino acids long. CDR3 DNA: TGTGCCAGCAGTCCGCGGGACTTCTCCCTAGACACAGATACGCAGTATTTT. Amino acid sequence: CASSPRDFSLDTDTQYF.

This clonotype was found many times. The J gene is TRBJ1-2, the V gene TRBV12-3 or TRBV12-4; TRBD1 matches 9 bases. V lost 6 bases, J lost 3 bases, and 5 bases stayed unmatched. The CDR3 is 14 residues long. The CDR3 here is CASSPDRGHYGYTF. The CDR3 coding sequence is TGTGCCAGCAGCCCGGACAGGGGCCACTATGGCTACACCTTC.

The rearrangement links TRBV6-8 to TRBJ2-5; no reliable D call. From germline, CDR1 is MNHGY and CDR2 SAAAGT. The V and J ends lost 7 bases and 2 bases respectively, with 17 bases between them. The CDR3 contains 15 residues. The DNA for the CDR3 is TGTGCCAGCACTCCCCAAAGGAGTGCTCAAGAGACCCAGTACTTC. Encoded protein: CASTPQRSAQETQYF.

There are a few counts of this clonotype. The chain uses TRBV20-1 and TRBJ2-4; D unresolved. Germline V CDR1 and CDR2: DFQATT, SNEGSKA (reference sequence). Deletions cut 6 bases from V and 9 bases from J, with 12 bases between. The CDR3 has 11 amino acids. The CDR3 sequence: CSAILPPIQYF. The CDR3 coding sequence is TGCAGTGCCATCTTGCCACCCATTCAGTACTTC.

In this sample, this clonotype turned up a few times. The chain couples TRBV7-9 to TRBJ2-1, with D possibly TRBD1 on 5 matching bases. The ends were cut back, 5 bases at V and 5 bases at J, with 16 bases in the middle. The germline CDR1 and CDR2 sequences are SEHNR and FQNEAQ (reference sequence). This CDR3 is 15 amino acids long. The CDR3 coding sequence is TGTGCCAGCAGCCAGGGAAGATTGGGCGACAATGAGCAGTTCTTC. It specifies CASSQGRLGDNEQFF.

The table lists this clonotype with many counts. This rearrangement joins TRBV29-1 to TRBJ1-1; D gene ambiguous. The CDR3 is made up of 12 amino acids. Trimming removed 7 bases from V and 3 bases from J, with 12 bases in between. Germline V gene data show CDR1 as SQVTM and CDR2 as ANQGSEA. The CDR3 reads CSAGGLYTEAFF. The DNA for the CDR3 is TGCAGCGCCGGCGGGTTGTACACTGAAGCTTTCTTT.

This clonotype occurred many times. CDR3 sequence reads: CASSLSAPVGDTQYF. The CDR3 nucleotides are TGCGCCAGCAGCTTGTCTGCCCCCGTCGGAGATACGCAGTATTTT. The chain combines TRBV5-1 with TRBJ2-3; D is ambiguous. The V end was cut by 1 base, the J end by 5 bases, with 14 bases between. The CDR3 contains 15 residues. Looked up from germline, CDR1 is SGHRS and CDR2 is YFSETQ.

This clonotype appeared a few times. J is TRBJ1-4 and V is TRBV2; the D is unclear. Trimming pared 6 bases from V and 3 bases from J, leaving 5 bases between. This CDR3 region has 12 residues. CDR1 SNHLY and CDR2 FYNNEI come from the germline V gene. The CDR3 loop reads CASRGANEKLFF. The DNA of the CDR3 is TGTGCCAGCAGGGGTGCTAATGAAAAACTGTTTTTT.

This chain connects TRBV10-3 to TRBJ1-5; 7 nucleotides line up with TRBD1. This CDR3 is built from 13 residues. Looked up from germline, CDR1 is ENHRY and CDR2 is SYGVKD. Unmatched junction bases numbered 7, after V lost 6 bases and J lost 8 bases. This CDR3 reads CAISQQGKEPQHF. The DNA for the CDR3 is TGTGCCATCAGCCAACAGGGGAAGGAGCCCCAGCATTTT.

In this sample, this clonotype turned up a few times. The chain couples TRBV7-9 to TRBJ1-4; D gene unclear. CDR1 is SEHNR, CDR2 FQNEAQ, per germline (reference sequence). This CDR3 region has 12 residues. The ends were cut back, 5 bases at V and 8 bases at J, with 9 bases in the middle. The CDR3 DNA follows: TGTGCCAGCAGCGCTGACCGGGAAAAACTGTTTTTT. It codes for CASSADREKLFF.

The chain is built from TRBV29-1 and TRBJ2-5; D is tentatively TRBD1 or TRBD2 (5 bases each). Trimming cost V 3 bases and J 2 bases, with 7 bases left between them. The CDR3 runs 12 residues. CDR1 SQVTM and CDR2 ANQGSEA come from the germline V gene. CDR3 bases: TGCAGCGTTGAGAGGGGACAAGAGACCCAGTACTTC. As protein: CSVERGQETQYF.

There are many counts of this clonotype. The J gene is TRBJ1-5, the V gene TRBV25-1; the match to TRBD1 covers 7 bases. This CDR3 is 14 amino acids long. The V gene's germline CDR1 is MGHDK and CDR2 SYGVNS. V lost 4 bases to trimming and J lost 4 bases; unmatched junction nucleotides: 4. The CDR3 coding sequence is TGTGCCAGCAGTGGAGGGGGCGAAAATCAGCCCCAGCATTTT. Translated, it gives CASSGGGENQPQHF. Full variable domain (rest looked up from reference TRBV25-1 and TRBJ1-5): EADIYQTPRYLVIGTGKKITLECSQTMGHDKMYWYQQDPGMELHLIHYSYGVNSTEKGDLSSESTVSRIRTEHFPLTLESARPSHTSQYLCASSGGGENQPQHFGDGTRLSIL.

This clonotype has ten or more counts. The chain is built from TRBV20-1 and TRBJ1-1; D not certain. From germline, CDR1 is DFQATT and CDR2 SNEGSKA (reference sequence). Trimming stripped 1 base from V and 4 bases from J, with 10 bases between. This CDR3 comprises 13 residues. CDR3 in DNA: TGCAGTGCTAGAGTTTCCCGGGGCACTGAAGCTTTCTTT. This codes for CSARVSRGTEAFF.

The V and J genes are TRBV2 and TRBJ2-3; maybe TRBD2 (6 bases). This CDR3 spans 14 amino acids. V was trimmed by 8 bases and J by 6 bases, leaving 18 bases between them. Germline-derived CDR1 and CDR2 are SNHLY and FYNNEI. The CDR3 sequence: CASVTGTLEDTQYF. For the CDR3, the DNA is TGTGCCAGCGTCACCGGGACTCTGGAGGATACGCAGTATTTT. The full variable domain, with the rest looked up from reference TRBV2 and TRBJ2-3, is EPEVTQTPSHQVTQMGQEVILRCVPISNHLYFYWYRQILGQKVEFLVSFYNNEISEKSEIFDDQFSVERPDGSNFTLKIRSTKLEDSAMYFCASVTGTLEDTQYFGPGTRLTVL.